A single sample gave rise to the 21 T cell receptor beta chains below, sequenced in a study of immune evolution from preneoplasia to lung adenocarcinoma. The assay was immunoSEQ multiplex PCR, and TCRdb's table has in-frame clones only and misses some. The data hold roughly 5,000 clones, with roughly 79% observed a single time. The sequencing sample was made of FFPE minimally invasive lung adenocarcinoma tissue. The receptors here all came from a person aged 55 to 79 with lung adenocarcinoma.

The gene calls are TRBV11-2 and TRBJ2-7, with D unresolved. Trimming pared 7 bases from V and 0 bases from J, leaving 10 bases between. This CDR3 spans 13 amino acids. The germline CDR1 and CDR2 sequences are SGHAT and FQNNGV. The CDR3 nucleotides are TGTGCCAGCACCGGCAAGAGCTCCTACGAGCAGTACTTC. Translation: CASTGKSSYEQYF.

The CDR3 is CASSLAKGTETQYF. In nucleotides, the CDR3 is TGTGCCAGCAGTTTGGCCAAGGGGACAGAGACCCAGTACTTC. The chain links TRBV28 to TRBJ2-5; D may be TRBD1 or TRBD2 (5 bases each). Per the germline V gene, CDR1 is MDHEN and CDR2 is SYDVKM. V was cut by 3 bases and J by 4 bases, with 12 bases left in between. This CDR3 spans 14 amino acids.

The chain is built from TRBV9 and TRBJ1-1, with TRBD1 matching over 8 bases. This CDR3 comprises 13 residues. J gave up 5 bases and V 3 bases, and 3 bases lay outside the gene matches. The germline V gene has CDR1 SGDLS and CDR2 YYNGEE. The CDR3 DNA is TGTGCCAGCAGCGCGACAGGGGCGACTGAAGCTTTCTTT. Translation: CASSATGATEAFF. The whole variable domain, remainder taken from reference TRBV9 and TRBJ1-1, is DSGVTQTPKHLITATGQRVTLRCSPRSGDLSVYWYQQSLDQGLQFLIQYYNGEERAKGNILERFSAQQFPDLHSELNLSSLELGDSALYFCASSATGATEAFFGQGTRLTVV.

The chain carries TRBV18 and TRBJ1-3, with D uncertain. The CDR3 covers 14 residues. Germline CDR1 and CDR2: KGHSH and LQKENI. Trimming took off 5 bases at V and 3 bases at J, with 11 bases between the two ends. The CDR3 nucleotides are TGTGCCAGCTCAGTCACCAACGGTGGAAACACCATATATTTT. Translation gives CASSVTNGGNTIYF.

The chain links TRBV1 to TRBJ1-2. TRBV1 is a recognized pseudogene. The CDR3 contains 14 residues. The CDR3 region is CTSSQALGGYGYTF. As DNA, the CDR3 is TGCACCAGCAGCCAGGCACTGGGGGGCTATGGCTACACCTTC.

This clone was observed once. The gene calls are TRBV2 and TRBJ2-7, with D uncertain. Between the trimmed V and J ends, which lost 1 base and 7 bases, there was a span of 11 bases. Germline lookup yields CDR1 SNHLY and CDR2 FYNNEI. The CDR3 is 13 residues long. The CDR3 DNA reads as TGTGCCAGCAGTGAAGGGTGGACCGGGGAGCAGTACTTC. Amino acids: CASSEGWTGEQYF. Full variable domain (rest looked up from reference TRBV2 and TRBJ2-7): EPEVTQTPSHQVTQMGQEVILRCVPISNHLYFYWYRQILGQKVEFLVSFYNNEISEKSEIFDDQFSVERPDGSNFTLKIRSTKLEDSAMYFCASSEGWTGEQYFGPGTRLTVT.

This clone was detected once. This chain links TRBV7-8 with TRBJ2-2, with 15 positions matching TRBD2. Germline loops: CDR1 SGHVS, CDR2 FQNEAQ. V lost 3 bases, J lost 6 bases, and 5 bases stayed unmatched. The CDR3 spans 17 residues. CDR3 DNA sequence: TGTGCCAGCAGCTTCGATGGACTAGCGGGAGGGCCCGGGGAGCTGTTTTTT. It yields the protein CASSFDGLAGGPGELFF.

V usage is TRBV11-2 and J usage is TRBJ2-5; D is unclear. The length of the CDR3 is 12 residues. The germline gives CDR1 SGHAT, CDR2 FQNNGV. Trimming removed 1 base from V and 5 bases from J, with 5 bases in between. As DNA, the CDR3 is TGTGCCAGCAGCTTAGTAGGGGAGACCCAGTACTTC. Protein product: CASSLVGETQYF.

CDR3 region: CAIRIRVNTEAFF. In nucleotides, the CDR3 is TGTGCCATCAGAATCAGGGTGAACACTGAAGCTTTCTTT. The chain combines TRBV10-3 with TRBJ1-1, with a weak D call TRBD1 (5 bases). The CDR3 is made up of 13 amino acids. Germline V gives CDR1 ENHRY, CDR2 SYGVKD. Trimming took 6 bases from V and 0 from J, leaving 8 bases between them.

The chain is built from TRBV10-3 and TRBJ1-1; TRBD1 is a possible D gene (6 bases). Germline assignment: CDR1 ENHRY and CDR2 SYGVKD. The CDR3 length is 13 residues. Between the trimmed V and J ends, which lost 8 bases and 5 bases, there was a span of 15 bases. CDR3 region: CAIGGGARTEAFF. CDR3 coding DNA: TGTGCCATCGGTGGGGGGGCGCGTACTGAAGCTTTCTTT.

The CDR3 DNA is TGTGCCAGCAGCGGACGGAGGGGCAGGGAGACCCAGTACTTC. Protein: CASSGRRGRETQYF. V and J are TRBV6-5 and TRBJ2-5; D may be TRBD2 (6 bases). The CDR3 totals 14 residues. V lost 6 bases to trimming and J lost 5 bases, with 16 bases between them. CDR1 is MNHEY, CDR2 SVGAGI, per germline.

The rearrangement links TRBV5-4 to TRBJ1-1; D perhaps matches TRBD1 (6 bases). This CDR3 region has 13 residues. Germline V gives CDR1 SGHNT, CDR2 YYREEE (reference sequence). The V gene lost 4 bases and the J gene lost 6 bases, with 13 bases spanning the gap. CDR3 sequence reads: CASSRTEDSEAFF. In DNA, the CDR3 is TGTGCCAGCAGCCGGACAGAGGACTCTGAAGCTTTCTTT.

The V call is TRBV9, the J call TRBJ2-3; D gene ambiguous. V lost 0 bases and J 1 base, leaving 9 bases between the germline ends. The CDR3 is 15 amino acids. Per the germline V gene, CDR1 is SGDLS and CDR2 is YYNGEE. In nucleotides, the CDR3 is TGTGCCAGCAGCGTAGACGTAGTAGGCACAGATACGCAGTATTTT. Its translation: CASSVDVVGTDTQYF.

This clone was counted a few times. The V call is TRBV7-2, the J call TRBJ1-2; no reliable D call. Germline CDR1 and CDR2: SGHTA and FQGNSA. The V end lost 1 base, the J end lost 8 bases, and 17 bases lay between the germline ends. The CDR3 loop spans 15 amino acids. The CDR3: CASSLGLDLLLGYTF. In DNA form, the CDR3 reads TGTGCCAGCAGCTTAGGGCTGGACTTACTTCTAGGCTACACCTTC. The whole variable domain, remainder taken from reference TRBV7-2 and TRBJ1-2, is GAGVSQSPSNKVTEKGKDVELRCDPISGHTALYWYRQSLGQGLEFLIYFQGNSAPDKSGLPSDRFSAERTGGSVSTLTIQRTQQEDSAVYLCASSLGLDLLLGYTFGSGTRLTVV.

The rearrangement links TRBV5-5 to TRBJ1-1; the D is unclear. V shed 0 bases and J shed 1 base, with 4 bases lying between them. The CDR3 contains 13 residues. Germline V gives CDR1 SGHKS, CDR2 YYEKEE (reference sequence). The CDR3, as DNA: TGTGCCAGCAGCTTGGGGTGGAACACTGAAGCTTTCTTT. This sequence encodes CASSLGWNTEAFF.

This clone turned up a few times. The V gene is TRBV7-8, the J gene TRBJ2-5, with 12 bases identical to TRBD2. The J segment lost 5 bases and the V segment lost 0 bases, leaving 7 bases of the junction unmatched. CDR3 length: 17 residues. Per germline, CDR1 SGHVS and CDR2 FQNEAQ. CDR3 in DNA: TGTGCCAGCAGCTTAGCGCGGGCTAGCGGGAGGGCGGAGACCCAGTACTTC. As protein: CASSLARASGRAETQYF.

CDR3 sequence reads: CAWNAGTYNEQFF. CDR3 coding DNA: TGTGCCTGGAACGCAGGGACTTACAATGAGCAGTTCTTC. This chain joins TRBV30 and TRBJ2-1; tentative D call: TRBD2 (6 bases). Trimming stripped 4 bases from V and 4 bases from J, with 11 bases between. The CDR3 contains 13 residues. The germline V gene encodes CDR1 GTSNPN and CDR2 SVGIG (reference sequence).

For the CDR3, the DNA is TGTGCCAGCAGCTCCGGGACATCAGACACTGAAGCTTTCTTT. Translated: CASSSGTSDTEAFF. V gene TRBV5-6 combines with J gene TRBJ1-1, with a possible D match to TRBD1 (6 bases). There are 14 residues in the CDR3. V was pared by 3 bases and J by 3 bases, with 12 bases between. CDR1 and CDR2 from the germline V gene are SGHDT and YYEEEE.

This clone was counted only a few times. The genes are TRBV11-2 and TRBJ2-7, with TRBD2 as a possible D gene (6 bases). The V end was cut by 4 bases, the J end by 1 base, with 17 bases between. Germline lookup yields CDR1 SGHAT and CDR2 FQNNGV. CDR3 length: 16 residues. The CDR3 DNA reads TGTGCCAGCAGCTCCCGTGGGGGAGGTGGATCCTACGAGCAGTACTTC. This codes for CASSSRGGGGSYEQYF.

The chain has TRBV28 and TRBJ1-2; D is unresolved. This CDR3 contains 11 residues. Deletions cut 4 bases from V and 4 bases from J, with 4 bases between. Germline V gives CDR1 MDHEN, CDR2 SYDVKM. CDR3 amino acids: CASSSRYGYTF. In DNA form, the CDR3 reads TGTGCCAGCAGTTCCCGCTATGGCTACACCTTC.

The CDR3 spells CASTGGQGSNEQFF. CDR3 nucleotides: TGTGCCAGCACAGGGGGACAGGGTAGCAATGAGCAGTTCTTC. The genes are TRBV18 and TRBJ2-1, with 9 bases fitting TRBD1. CDR1 and CDR2 (germline): KGHSH, LQKENI. CDR3 length: 14 amino acids. The trim removed 8 bases at V and 6 bases at J, leaving 8 bases unmatched. The full variable domain, rest sourced from reference TRBV18 and TRBJ2-1, is NAGVMQNPRHLVRRRGQEARLRCSPMKGHSHVYWYRQLPEEGLKFMVYLQKENIIDESGMPKERFSAEFPKEGPSILRIQQVVRGDSAAYFCASTGGQGSNEQFFGPGTRLTVL.